This is a list of T cell receptor beta chains from one sample in a study of cytomegalovirus exposure and HLA in healthy donors. Clones were sequenced by immunoSEQ multiplex PCR, and TCRdb holds only the in-frame ones, with some missing. The sample consists of tens of thousands of clones, approximately 75% of them appearing once. The sequenced sample was PBMCs. The receptors come from a woman in her thirties or forties in good health and CMV-seropositive. Each CDR3 is given with its conserved first and last residue. Each record gives: D gene, clone size, J gene, V gene, CDR3 DNA, CDR3 protein. D genes are given only for firm matches. Size tells how often a clone was seen (once, few, many) or the class of an expanded clone, and some rows leave it out.

D gene: -; clone size: -; J gene: TRBJ2-7; V gene: TRBV7-6; CDR3 DNA: TGTGCCAGCACCGCGGGGACCTACGAGCAGTACTTC; CDR3 protein: CASTAGTYEQYF
D gene: -; clone size: -; J gene: TRBJ1-6; V gene: TRBV6-1; CDR3 DNA: TGTGCCAGCGGTGGGGGGCCGACTTATTCACCCCTCCACTTT; CDR3 protein: CASGGGPTYSPLHF
D gene: -; clone size: -; J gene: TRBJ1-6; V gene: TRBV6-1; CDR3 DNA: TGTGCCAGCAGTGAAAGGGGGGGAAAGAATTCACCCCTCCACTTT; CDR3 protein: CASSERGGKNSPLHF
D gene: TRBD1; clone size: -; J gene: TRBJ1-2; V gene: TRBV4-1; CDR3 DNA: TGCGCCAGCAGCCAGGGACAGGGCATACAGAACGCTGGCTACACCTTC; CDR3 protein: CASSQGQGIQNAGYTF
D gene: TRBD1; clone size: -; J gene: TRBJ1-2; V gene: TRBV6-1; CDR3 DNA: TGTGCCAGCAGTGAAGGAGTCGCAGGGGGCCTGTTCTATGGCTACACCTTC; CDR3 protein: CASSEGVAGGLFYGYTF
D gene: -; clone size: few; J gene: TRBJ2-1; V gene: TRBV18; CDR3 DNA: TGTGCCAGCTCACTCCCGGTTCTGGATGAGCAGTTCTTC; CDR3 protein: CASSLPVLDEQFF
D gene: -; clone size: -; J gene: TRBJ1-1; V gene: TRBV5-1; CDR3 DNA: TGCGCCAGCAGCTTGGAGCCGGGGAGGAACACTGAAGCTTTCTTT; CDR3 protein: CASSLEPGRNTEAFF
D gene: TRBD1; clone size: -; J gene: TRBJ2-7; V gene: TRBV6-1; CDR3 DNA: TGTGCCAGCAGGGTTGACAGGGCAGGGGAGCAGTACTTC; CDR3 protein: CASRVDRAGEQYF
D gene: -; clone size: few; J gene: TRBJ1-2; V gene: TRBV11-3; CDR3 DNA: TGTGCCAGCAGCTTAGATCCAGGACAGATCTATGGCTACACCTTC; CDR3 protein: CASSLDPGQIYGYTF
D gene: TRBD1; clone size: few; J gene: TRBJ1-5; V gene: TRBV19; CDR3 DNA: TGTGCCAGTAGTTTCCGCCGGGACAGGGCGGATCAGCCCCAGCATTTT; CDR3 protein: CASSFRRDRADQPQHF
D gene: TRBD1; clone size: -; J gene: TRBJ1-5; V gene: TRBV6-5; CDR3 DNA: TGTGCCAGCAGCCTCACAGGGGAGGCTGGGCAGCCCCAGCATTTT; CDR3 protein: CASSLTGEAGQPQHF
D gene: -; clone size: -; J gene: TRBJ2-4; V gene: TRBV7-8; CDR3 DNA: TGTGCCAGCAGTAATACAGGGGGGGCATACAAAAACATTCAGTACTTC; CDR3 protein: CASSNTGGAYKNIQYF
D gene: -; clone size: -; J gene: TRBJ1-4; V gene: TRBV11-2; CDR3 DNA: TGTGCCAGCAGCCGCGGGGTGAATGAAAAACTGTTTTTT; CDR3 protein: CASSRGVNEKLFF
D gene: TRBD1; clone size: -; J gene: TRBJ2-2; V gene: TRBV7-3; CDR3 DNA: TGTGCCAGCAGCTTAACCGTCGGACAGGGGTCGGAGAACACCGGGGAGCTGTTTTTT; CDR3 protein: CASSLTVGQGSENTGELFF
D gene: -; clone size: few; J gene: TRBJ1-4; V gene: TRBV7-9; CDR3 DNA: TGTGCCAGCAGCTTACTCTCGGGATTGAATGAAAAACTGTTTTTT; CDR3 protein: CASSLLSGLNEKLFF
D gene: -; clone size: -; J gene: TRBJ2-5; V gene: TRBV5-1; CDR3 DNA: TGCGCCAGCAGCTTGCAAGGGGACTCCCCTCAGTACTTC; CDR3 protein: CASSLQGDSPQYF
D gene: -; clone size: -; J gene: TRBJ2-5; V gene: TRBV6-5; CDR3 DNA: TGTGCCAGCAGTTACACCAATGGCTTCCAAGAGACCCAGTACTTC; CDR3 protein: CASSYTNGFQETQYF
D gene: -; clone size: -; J gene: TRBJ2-5; V gene: TRBV18; CDR3 DNA: TGTGCCAGCTCACCACCAGGCAGGGGGGACGGGACCCAGTACTTC; CDR3 protein: CASSPPGRGDGTQYF
D gene: -; clone size: -; J gene: TRBJ1-3; V gene: TRBV2; CDR3 DNA: TGTGCCAGCATCGTTCAGGGTCCTGGAAACACCATATATTTT; CDR3 protein: CASIVQGPGNTIYF
D gene: -; clone size: -; J gene: TRBJ1-6; V gene: TRBV18; CDR3 DNA: TGTGCCAGCTCACCGGGGACTGGCCTTGATTCACCCCTCCACTTT; CDR3 protein: CASSPGTGLDSPLHF
D gene: -; clone size: -; J gene: TRBJ2-3; V gene: TRBV6-1; CDR3 DNA: TGTGCCAGCAGTGAACGTGGGGGCTCAGATACGCAGTATTTT; CDR3 protein: CASSERGGSDTQYF
D gene: -; clone size: -; J gene: TRBJ2-5; V gene: TRBV5-1; CDR3 DNA: TGCGCCAGCAGCAATCCAGAAACAGGGCAAGAGACCCAGTACTTC; CDR3 protein: CASSNPETGQETQYF
D gene: -; clone size: -; J gene: TRBJ2-3; V gene: TRBV2; CDR3 DNA: TGTGCCAGCAGCAGGCTCACAGATACGCAGTATTTT; CDR3 protein: CASSRLTDTQYF
D gene: -; clone size: once; J gene: TRBJ2-5; V gene: TRBV5-1; CDR3 DNA: TGCGCCAGCAGCTTGCTTCCGGAAGAGACCCAGTACTTC; CDR3 protein: CASSLLPEETQYF
D gene: -; clone size: -; J gene: TRBJ1-4; V gene: TRBV19; CDR3 DNA: TGTGCCAGTAGTATTGTAGCAACTAATGAAAAACTGTTTTTT; CDR3 protein: CASSIVATNEKLFF
D gene: TRBD1; clone size: -; J gene: TRBJ1-2; V gene: TRBV6-5; CDR3 DNA: TGTGCCAGCAGTTCCGGGACAGGGAGGCCTGGCTACACCTTC; CDR3 protein: CASSSGTGRPGYTF
D gene: -; clone size: few; J gene: TRBJ2-1; V gene: TRBV7-9; CDR3 DNA: TGTGCCAGCAGCGTAGGGGCCTATGAGCAGTTCTTC; CDR3 protein: CASSVGAYEQFF
D gene: TRBD1; clone size: -; J gene: TRBJ2-7; V gene: TRBV9; CDR3 DNA: TGTGCCAGCACACAAGAACTGACAGGGTTGGGTTACGAGCAGTACTTC; CDR3 protein: CASTQELTGLGYEQYF
D gene: -; clone size: -; J gene: TRBJ2-3; V gene: TRBV10-3; CDR3 DNA: TGTGCCATCGGAAGAGGGATCACAGATACGCAGTATTTT; CDR3 protein: CAIGRGITDTQYF
D gene: TRBD1; clone size: -; J gene: TRBJ1-1; V gene: TRBV7-9; CDR3 DNA: TGTGCCAGCAGCTTACAGGGGGCGTATGGGTTTTCTCCTGAAGCTTTCTTT; CDR3 protein: CASSLQGAYGFSPEAFF
D gene: TRBD2; clone size: -; J gene: TRBJ2-1; V gene: TRBV7-8; CDR3 DNA: TGTGCCAGCAGTCGCGGCCCCCAGCGGGGGGCTACAGTTGGCAATGAGCAGTTCTTC; CDR3 protein: CASSRGPQRGATVGNEQFF
D gene: TRBD2; clone size: few; J gene: TRBJ2-1; V gene: TRBV6-5; CDR3 DNA: TGTGCCAGCAGTATAGCGGGTACCTACAATGAGCAGTTCTTC; CDR3 protein: CASSIAGTYNEQFF
D gene: -; clone size: once; J gene: TRBJ1-4; V gene: TRBV6-1; CDR3 DNA: TGTGCCGCTCGGGAGGTGGGAGAAAAACTGTTTTTT; CDR3 protein: CAAREVGEKLFF